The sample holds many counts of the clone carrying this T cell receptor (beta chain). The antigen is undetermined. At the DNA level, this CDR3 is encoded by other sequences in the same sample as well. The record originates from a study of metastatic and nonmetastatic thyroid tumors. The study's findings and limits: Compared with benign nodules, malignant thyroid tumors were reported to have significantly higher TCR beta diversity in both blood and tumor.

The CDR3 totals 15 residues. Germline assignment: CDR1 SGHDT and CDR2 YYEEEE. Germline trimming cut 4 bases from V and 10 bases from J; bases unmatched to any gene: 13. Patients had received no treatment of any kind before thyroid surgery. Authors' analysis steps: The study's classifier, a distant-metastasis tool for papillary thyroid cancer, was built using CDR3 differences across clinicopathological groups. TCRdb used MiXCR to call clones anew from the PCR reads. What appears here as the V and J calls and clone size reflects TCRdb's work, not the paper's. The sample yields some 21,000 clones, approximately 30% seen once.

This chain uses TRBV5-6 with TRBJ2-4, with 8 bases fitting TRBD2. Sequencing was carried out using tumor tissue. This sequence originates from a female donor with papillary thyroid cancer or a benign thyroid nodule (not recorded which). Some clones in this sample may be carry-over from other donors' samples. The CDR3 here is CASSPKASPGGIQYF. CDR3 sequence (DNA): TGTGCCAGCAGCCCCAAGGCCAGCCCGGGGGGGATTCAGTACTTC.